The rows below give T cell receptor beta chains drawn from one sample of a study of T cells in Graves' hyperthyroidism and ophthalmopathy. Using its own MiXCR run on the multiplex PCR reads, TCRdb lists one record per CDR3 protein. The top ten hold about 8.9% of the sample, which has about 840,000 distinct CDR3 sequences, around 39% seen once. The sample taken for sequencing was blood. The receptors here all came from a young man with Graves' hyperthyroidism. The CDR3 runs from the conserved cysteine through the conserved F or W. D genes are given only for firm matches. Clone size appears in some rows only: once, few, many, or a class for an expanded clone.

CDR3nt | CDR3aa | j_gene | abundance | len | d_gene | v_gene
TGTGCCAGCAGCTTAGCGTTGATCCTAGCGGGGAAAGGAGAGACCCAGTACTTC | CASSLALILAGKGETQYF | TRBJ2-5 | . | 18 | TRBD2 | TRBV7-2
TGTGCCAGCAGCTCGGACAGGGGGCGAGTCTATGGCTACACCTTC | CASSSDRGRVYGYTF | TRBJ1-2 | . | 15 | TRBD1 | TRBV7-3
TGTGCCACCAGCACCCCGGGGGGGAGTGGAAACACCATATATTTT | CATSTPGGSGNTIYF | TRBJ1-3 | many | 15 | . | TRBV15
TGCAGCATATTGCGGGGAGAAGAGACCCAGTACTTC | CSILRGEETQYF | TRBJ2-5 | many | 12 | . | TRBV29-1
TGTGCCACCTCCTACGGGGGTTCGCAAGAGACCCAGTACTTC | CATSYGGSQETQYF | TRBJ2-5 | few | 14 | . | TRBV25-1
TGTGCCAGCAGTAGAGCCCGATGGGCCTTCTTT | CASSRARWAFF | TRBJ1-1 | . | 11 | . | TRBV2
TGTGCCAGCAGTGAAGGGGGGCGGCAGCCCCAGTACTTC | CASSEGGRQPQYF | TRBJ2-5 | . | 13 | . | TRBV2
TGCAGTGCTGCCGGGACTAGCGGGAGAAGCTCCTACGAGCAGTACTTC | CSAAGTSGRSSYEQYF | TRBJ2-7 | many | 16 | TRBD2 | TRBV20-1
TGTGCCAGCAGCTCAGGGGGCGCGAATAGCAATCAGCCCCAGCATTTT | CASSSGGANSNQPQHF | TRBJ1-5 | few | 16 | TRBD1 | TRBV7-8
TGTGCCAGCAGTGAAAGGCTGGCGAACACTGAAGCTTTC | CASSERLANTEAF | TRBJ2-6 | . | 13 | . | TRBV2
TGCAGCGTTGCCCCACCGGACGGTTCGGGAGTCTATGGCTACACCTTC | CSVAPPDGSGVYGYTF | TRBJ1-2 | . | 16 | . | TRBV29-1
TGTGCCAGCAGCTTAGACAGGAATCGGCCCCTCCACTTT | CASSLDRNRPLHF | TRBJ1-6 | many | 13 | . | TRBV11-2
TGTGCCAGCAGCCAAGAAGGGGACGGCCGCTACGAGCAGTACTTC | CASSQEGDGRYEQYF | TRBJ2-7 | few | 15 | . | TRBV4-2
TGCGCCAGCAGTGAGTCGGGGACAGGGACAGTCTACACCTTC | CASSESGTGTVYTF | TRBJ1-2 | . | 14 | TRBD1 | TRBV10-2
TGCAGTGCTCCTCCTAGAAGCGGGGGGGCGTACGGGCAGTACTTC | CSAPPRSGGAYGQYF | TRBJ2-7 | . | 15 | TRBD2 | TRBV20-1
TGTGCCAGCAGCCCAACAGGGTTCGAGACCCAGTACTTC | CASSPTGFETQYF | TRBJ2-5 | many | 13 | . | TRBV7-6
TGTGCCAGCAGCAAGCTCGGGGGGGCCGGGGAGACCCAGTACTTC | CASSKLGGAGETQYF | TRBJ2-5 | . | 15 | TRBD2 | TRBV13
TGCGCCAGCAGCCAAGATAATATCCCTTACTACGAGCAGTACTTC | CASSQDNIPYYEQYF | TRBJ2-7 | . | 15 | . | TRBV10-2
TGTGCCAGTAGTCCCCCCCGGTCTGGGGCCAACGTCCTGACTTTC | CASSPPRSGANVLTF | TRBJ2-6 | many | 15 | . | TRBV19
TGCAGCGTTGAAATAGGGGGAGGCACTGAAGCTTTCTTT | CSVEIGGGTEAFF | TRBJ1-1 | many | 13 | . | TRBV29-1
TGTGCCAGCGGCCGCGAGGTCACTGAAGCTTTCTTT | CASGREVTEAFF | TRBJ1-1 | many | 12 | . | TRBV2
TGTGCCAGCAGGGAGGGCAGACCGAACACCGGGGAGCTGTTTTTT | CASREGRPNTGELFF | TRBJ2-2 | few | 15 | . | TRBV6-5
TGCAGCGTTGAAAGCAGAGACTACGAGCAGTACTTC | CSVESRDYEQYF | TRBJ2-7 | many | 12 | . | TRBV29-1
TGTGCCAGCAGACTCAGCGGGGGTGACTCCTACGAGCAGTACTTC | CASRLSGGDSYEQYF | TRBJ2-7 | many | 15 | TRBD2 | TRBV2
TGCAGCTTAAAAGGGTGGGGCACTGAAGCTTTCTTT | CSLKGWGTEAFF | TRBJ1-1 | . | 12 | . | TRBV29-1
TGTGCCAGTGTTACAGGGATCGGAAACACCATATATTTT | CASVTGIGNTIYF | TRBJ1-3 | many | 13 | . | TRBV2
TGTGCCAGCAGTTACTCTGTTTCCTCGGGGGAGCAGTACTTC | CASSYSVSSGEQYF | TRBJ2-7 | few | 14 | . | TRBV6-5
TGTGCTAGCAGCTTAGAAGGGTACACCGGGGAGCTGTTTTTT | CASSLEGYTGELFF | TRBJ2-2 | many | 14 | . | TRBV7-7
TGTGCCAGCAGAAGGGACAGGGATTCGATGTCCTATAATTCACCCCTCCACTTT | CASRRDRDSMSYNSPLHF | TRBJ1-6 | few | 18 | TRBD1 | TRBV12-3/TRBV12-4
TGTGCCAGCAGAAAACTTAGCGGGGGTACGGAGACCCAGTACTTC | CASRKLSGGTETQYF | TRBJ2-5 | few | 15 | TRBD2 | TRBV7-9
TGTGCCAGCAGCGCCGGCCAGGGACAGGGCTTACTACCCCTCCACTTT | CASSAGQGQGLLPLHF | TRBJ1-6 | . | 16 | TRBD1 | TRBV9
TGTGCCATCAGTGAGTCGACGACTGTGAGCTATGGCTACACCTTC | CAISESTTVSYGYTF | TRBJ1-2 | many | 15 | . | TRBV10-3
TGTGCCAGCAGCGTTCAAGGGGGCCCCTACGAGCAGTACTTC | CASSVQGGPYEQYF | TRBJ2-7 | few | 14 | TRBD1 | TRBV7-2
TGTGCCAGTAGGGAGACAGGGTACACTGAAGCTTTCTTT | CASRETGYTEAFF | TRBJ1-1 | many | 13 | TRBD1 | TRBV19
TGCGCCAGCAGCTTTGGATGGACAGGGGAGGAAACTGAAGCTTTCTTT | CASSFGWTGEETEAFF | TRBJ1-1 | . | 16 | TRBD1 | TRBV5-1
TGTGCCAGCAGCCCCCCTGAGGGCGAGCAGTACTTC | CASSPPEGEQYF | TRBJ2-7 | many | 12 | . | TRBV7-9
TGTGCCAGCAGCGTTGTAAGACAGGGGGACACTGAAGCTTTCTTT | CASSVVRQGDTEAFF | TRBJ1-1 | . | 15 | TRBD1 | TRBV9
TGTGCCATCAGTGCGGGGATTGGAGAGACCACAACTAATGAAAAACTGTTTTTT | CAISAGIGETTTNEKLFF | TRBJ1-4 | once | 18 | . | TRBV10-3
TGTGCCAGCAGTCCCCTCCGTTACGAGCAGTACTTC | CASSPLRYEQYF | TRBJ2-7 | . | 12 | . | TRBV12-3/TRBV12-4
TGTGCCAGCACCATTGGGCCGAACACCGGGGAGCTGTTTTTT | CASTIGPNTGELFF | TRBJ2-2 | . | 14 | . | TRBV2
TGCGCCAGCAGCCAAGAGTGGGGAGGGACAGTGGATTACGAGCAGTACTTC | CASSQEWGGTVDYEQYF | TRBJ2-7 | . | 17 | . | TRBV7-9
TGTGCCAGCAAACGACAGGGGGCGTTTGAAAAACTGTTTTTT | CASKRQGAFEKLFF | TRBJ1-4 | few | 14 | TRBD1 | TRBV6-5
TGTGCCAGCAGGCCCGACAGGGAGCTAGGGGAGACCCAGTACTTC | CASRPDRELGETQYF | TRBJ2-5 | many | 15 | TRBD1 | TRBV7-8
TGTGCCAGCGTCGGACAGGGGCAGCAGTACTTC | CASVGQGQQYF | TRBJ2-7 | . | 11 | TRBD1 | TRBV2
TGCAGTGCTAGAGCCAGGGAAAACACCGGGGAGCTGTTTTTT | CSARARENTGELFF | TRBJ2-2 | . | 14 | . | TRBV20-1
TGTGCCAGCAGCCTATTAGGACGCGAGCAGTACTTC | CASSLLGREQYF | TRBJ2-7 | many | 12 | . | TRBV7-6